Listed here are 15 T cell receptor beta chains from one sample, sequenced in a study of blood T cell repertoires in COVID-19. The data were produced by immunoSEQ multiplex PCR, yet TCRdb's version contains in-frame clones alone and is incomplete. The sample lists about 190,000 clones; 90% were seen once. The sample consisted of peripheral blood. Every receptor here comes from a man in his fifties or sixties with acute or convalescent COVID-19.

The rearrangement joins TRBV20-1 to TRBJ2-1, with 8 bases lining up with TRBD2. V was pared by 3 bases and J by 5 bases, with 9 bases of the junction left unmatched. The CDR3 runs to 15 residues. From germline, CDR1 is DFQATT and CDR2 SNEGSKA (reference sequence). The CDR3 sequence is CSASLAGPPNNEQFF. The CDR3 bases are TGCAGTGCTAGTTTAGCGGGGCCCCCGAACAATGAGCAGTTCTTC.

CDR3 sequence reads: CASSRTGAPEKLFF. Written as DNA, the CDR3 is TGCGCCAGCAGCAGGACAGGGGCGCCTGAAAAACTGTTTTTT. The chain employs TRBV5-1 and TRBJ1-4, with TRBD1 matching 9 bases. The junction had 5 bases not matched to a gene; V was cut back by 4 bases and J by 7 bases. The length of the CDR3 is 14 residues. The germline V gene encodes CDR1 SGHRS and CDR2 YFSETQ.

The genes are TRBV7-2 and TRBJ2-1, with TRBD2 matching 8 bases. Germline CDR1 SGHTA, CDR2 FQGNSA. The CDR3 is 16 amino acids. J lost 4 bases, V lost 5 bases, and 10 bases had no gene match. The CDR3 loop reads CASSLEGTSGYNEQFF. The CDR3 nucleotides read TGTGCCAGCAGCCTAGAGGGTACTAGCGGTTACAATGAGCAGTTCTTC.

V gene TRBV2 combines with J gene TRBJ2-3; no clear D. The V end was cut by 8 bases, the J end by 3 bases, with 9 bases between. This CDR3 comprises 12 residues. From germline, CDR1 is SNHLY and CDR2 FYNNEI. This CDR3 reads CASATSTDTQYF. In DNA, the CDR3 is TGTGCCAGCGCCACAAGTACAGATACGCAGTATTTT.

The CDR3 reads CASSQRPQETQYF. The CDR3 DNA sequence: TGTGCCAGCAGTCAGCGGCCCCAAGAGACCCAGTACTTC. This chain joins TRBV11-2 and TRBJ2-5; D might be TRBD2 (5 bases). V lost 6 bases, J lost 1 base, and 9 bases lay in between. This CDR3 is 13 amino acids long. Germline V CDR1 and CDR2: SGHAT, FQNNGV.

This clone showed up just once. The V call is TRBV30, the J call TRBJ2-2; 10 bases fit TRBD2. The V gene end was trimmed by 4 bases and the J gene end by 0 bases; junction bases not matched to a gene: 5. The CDR3 totals 16 residues. Germline lookup yields CDR1 GTSNPN and CDR2 SVGIG (reference sequence). The CDR3 here is CAWTSGRPSNTGELFF. The DNA for the CDR3 is TGTGCCTGGACTAGCGGGAGACCCTCGAACACCGGGGAGCTGTTTTTT.

The chain's CDR3 is CASSQGDSSSYNSPLHF. CDR3 in DNA: TGCGCCAGCAGCCAAGGGGACAGCAGCTCCTATAATTCACCCCTCCACTTT. This chain joins TRBV4-1 and TRBJ1-6; TRBD1 aligns across 7 bases. The V segment lost 1 base and the J segment 0 bases; nucleotides outside the gene matches: 3. Germline V gives CDR1 MGHRA, CDR2 YSYEKL. This CDR3 is built from 17 residues.

V and J are TRBV3-1 (or the pseudogene TRBV3-2) and TRBJ1-2; weak D call: TRBD1 (5 bases). The CDR3 length is 15 residues. Trimming removed 0 bases at V and 4 bases at J, with 12 bases between. Looked up from germline, CDR1 is LGHDT and CDR2 is YNNKEL (reference sequence). CDR3 region: CASSQDRVFGYGYTF. CDR3 nucleotides: TGTGCCAGCAGCCAAGACAGGGTTTTTGGCTATGGCTACACCTTC.

The chain couples TRBV3-1 (or the pseudogene TRBV3-2) to TRBJ1-6; 9 nucleotides align to TRBD1. V was pared by 1 base and J by 10 bases, with 2 bases of the junction left unmatched. The CDR3 has 14 amino acids. CDR1 is LGHDT and CDR2 is YNNKEL in the germline V gene (reference sequence). This CDR3 reads CASSQGTGVSPLHF. CDR3 sequence (DNA): TGTGCCAGCAGCCAAGGGACAGGGGTCTCACCCCTCCACTTT.

The rearrangement links TRBV5-1 to TRBJ2-7; 10 bases align to TRBD1. CDR1 SGHRS and CDR2 YFSETQ come from the germline V gene. The CDR3 consists of 14 residues. The J segment lost 6 bases and the V segment lost 0 bases, leaving 3 bases of the junction unmatched. CDR3 amino acids: CASSLGQGAIEQYV. The CDR3 DNA sequence: TGCGCCAGCAGCTTGGGACAGGGGGCGATCGAGCAGTACGTC.

The chain has TRBV2 and TRBJ1-6; D uncertain. The length of the CDR3 is 16 residues. Germline V gene data show CDR1 as SNHLY and CDR2 as FYNNEI. Trimming left V 5 bases short and J 5 bases short, with 16 bases between. CDR3 sequence (DNA): TGTGCCAGCAGTCGCGGCCGCACTGCCAATAATTCACCCCTCCACTTT. Protein: CASSRGRTANNSPLHF. Supplemented by reference TRBV2 and TRBJ1-6, the full variable domain reads EPEVTQTPSHQVTQMGQEVILRCVPISNHLYFYWYRQILGQKVEFLVSFYNNEISEKSEIFDDQFSVERPDGSNFTLKIRSTKLEDSAMYFCASSRGRTANNSPLHFGNGTRLTVT.

This clone was seen more than once but under ten times. The chain employs TRBV10-3 and TRBJ1-4; 10 positions match TRBD1. The germline V gene encodes CDR1 ENHRY and CDR2 SYGVKD. This CDR3 contains 16 residues. The V and J ends lost 3 bases and 5 bases, in that order; junction bases with no gene match: 6. The CDR3 sequence is CAISDRPGQGNEKLFF. The CDR3 bases are TGTGCCATCAGTGACCGACCGGGACAGGGGAATGAAAAACTGTTTTTT.

The chain is built from TRBV7-9 and TRBJ1-1; weak D call: TRBD1 (6 bases). The CDR3 covers 13 residues. Germline V gene data show CDR1 as SEHNR and CDR2 as FQNEAQ (reference sequence). V was shortened by 4 bases and J by 7 bases, with 13 bases between the two germline ends. The CDR3 bases are TGTGCCAGCAGCTCAAGTCAGGGGAATGAAGCTTTCTTT. It codes for CASSSSQGNEAFF. Full variable domain (missing parts from reference TRBV7-9 and TRBJ1-1): DTGVSQNPRHKITKRGQNVTFRCDPISEHNRLYWYRQTLGQGPEFLTYFQNEAQLEKSRLLSDRFSAERPKGSFSTLEIQRTEQGDSAMYLCASSSSQGNEAFFGQGTRLTVV.

CDR3 in amino acids: CASSLSVLTGANVLTF. CDR3 DNA: TGTGCCAGCAGCCTCTCAGTCCTTACTGGGGCCAACGTCCTGACTTTC. The chain links TRBV9 to TRBJ2-6; D remains ambiguous. V dropped 4 bases and J dropped 2 bases, with 13 bases sitting between them. This CDR3 has 16 residues. CDR1 and CDR2 (germline): SGDLS, YYNGEE.

The chain is built from TRBV15 and TRBJ1-1; D is undetermined. Trimming took off 1 base at V and 4 bases at J, with 13 bases between the two ends. The CDR3 consists of 15 residues. Looked up from germline, CDR1 is LNHNV and CDR2 is YYDKDF (reference sequence). The CDR3, as DNA: TGTGCCACCAGCAGAGGAGTGACGGGAGGCACTGAAGCTTTCTTT. Encoded protein: CATSRGVTGGTEAFF. Filled out from reference TRBV15 and TRBJ1-1, the complete variable domain reads DAMVIQNPRYQVTQFGKPVTLSCSQTLNHNVMYWYQQKSSQAPKLLFHYYDKDFNNEADTPDNFQSRRPNTSFCFLDIRSPGLGDTAMYLCATSRGVTGGTEAFFGQGTRLTVV.